Listed below are T cell receptor beta chains from one sample, sequenced in a study of blood T cell repertoires in COVID-19. Sequencing used immunoSEQ multiplex PCR; TCRdb keeps in-frame clones, though not all of them. The sample shows some 250,000 clones, 70% to 85% of them seen only once. The sequencing sample was made of peripheral blood. These receptor sequences come from a woman of 80 years or more with acute or convalescent COVID-19. CDR3s include the opening cysteine and the closing phenylalanine or tryptophan. A D gene is named only where the DNA matches it firmly. Only part of the rows carry a size: once, few, many, or a class if the clone is expanded.

V gene: TRBV7-9; J gene: TRBJ2-3; D gene: TRBD1; clone size: once; CDR3 length: 16; CDR3 protein: CASSTGTATSTDTQYF; CDR3 DNA: TGTGCCAGCAGCACGGGGACAGCTACTAGCACAGATACGCAGTATTTT
V gene: TRBV5-4; J gene: TRBJ1-5; D gene: NA; clone size: NA; CDR3 length: 14; CDR3 protein: CASSLRGSNQPQHF; CDR3 DNA: TGTGCCAGCAGCTTGAGAGGGAGCAATCAGCCCCAGCATTTT
V gene: TRBV6-1; J gene: TRBJ1-5; D gene: NA; clone size: NA; CDR3 length: 15; CDR3 protein: CASNPAPGYNQPQHF; CDR3 DNA: TGTGCCAGCAATCCCGCACCGGGGTACAATCAGCCCCAGCATTTT
V gene: TRBV15; J gene: TRBJ2-5; D gene: TRBD1; clone size: NA; CDR3 length: 12; CDR3 protein: CATMTGKETQYF; CDR3 DNA: TGTGCCACCATGACAGGGAAAGAGACCCAGTACTTC
V gene: TRBV6-5; J gene: TRBJ2-2; D gene: TRBD1; clone size: NA; CDR3 length: 15; CDR3 protein: CASSPRTGVTGELFF; CDR3 DNA: TGTGCCAGCAGTCCGAGGACAGGGGTTACCGGGGAGCTGTTTTTT
V gene: TRBV28; J gene: TRBJ1-2; D gene: TRBD1; clone size: NA; CDR3 length: 11; CDR3 protein: CASSYGTGHNF; CDR3 DNA: TGTGCCAGCAGTTACGGGACAGGTCACAACTTC
V gene: TRBV5-1; J gene: TRBJ1-1; D gene: NA; clone size: NA; CDR3 length: 13; CDR3 protein: CASSLELVGEAFF; CDR3 DNA: TGCGCCAGCAGCTTGGAGTTGGTGGGCGAAGCTTTCTTT
V gene: TRBV7-7; J gene: TRBJ2-1; D gene: TRBD2; clone size: NA; CDR3 length: 19; CDR3 protein: CASSLRTSGGSSSYNEQFF; CDR3 DNA: TGTGCTAGCAGCTTAAGGACTAGCGGGGGCTCGAGCTCCTACAATGAGCAGTTCTTC
V gene: TRBV5-4; J gene: TRBJ1-3; D gene: NA; clone size: NA; CDR3 length: 15; CDR3 protein: CASSSDISSGNTIYF; CDR3 DNA: TGTGCCAGCAGTTCGGACATTAGCTCTGGAAACACCATATATTTT
V gene: TRBV2; J gene: TRBJ1-3; D gene: TRBD1; clone size: NA; CDR3 length: 16; CDR3 protein: CASTWTGLSSGNTIYF; CDR3 DNA: TGTGCCAGCACTTGGACAGGCCTCAGCTCTGGAAACACCATATATTTT
V gene: TRBV5-1; J gene: TRBJ1-1; D gene: NA; clone size: once; CDR3 length: 15; CDR3 protein: CASSLAEAGNTEAFF; CDR3 DNA: TGCGCCAGCAGCTTGGCCGAGGCCGGGAACACTGAAGCTTTCTTT
V gene: TRBV2; J gene: TRBJ1-2; D gene: NA; clone size: once; CDR3 length: 14; CDR3 protein: CASSAWTENYGYTF; CDR3 DNA: TGTGCCAGCAGCGCCTGGACAGAGAACTATGGCTACACCTTC
V gene: TRBV7-3; J gene: TRBJ1-1; D gene: NA; clone size: NA; CDR3 length: 13; CDR3 protein: CASSLRRGTEAFF; CDR3 DNA: TGTGCCAGCAGCCTCCGGCGGGGCACTGAAGCTTTCTTT
V gene: TRBV28; J gene: TRBJ1-2; D gene: NA; clone size: once; CDR3 length: 16; CDR3 protein: CASSSQTESLPYGYTF; CDR3 DNA: TGTGCCAGCAGTTCCCAGACGGAGTCCCTACCTTATGGCTACACCTTC
V gene: TRBV3-1/TRBV3-2; J gene: TRBJ1-3; D gene: TRBD1; clone size: NA; CDR3 length: 14; CDR3 protein: CASSLGTGGNTIYF; CDR3 DNA: TGTGCCAGCAGCCTTGGGACAGGGGGAAACACCATATATTTT
V gene: TRBV7-2; J gene: TRBJ1-5; D gene: TRBD1; clone size: NA; CDR3 length: 14; CDR3 protein: CASSPTGVEQPQHF; CDR3 DNA: TGTGCCAGCAGCCCGACAGGGGTGGAGCAGCCCCAGCATTTT